This TCR beta chain came from a study of cytomegalovirus exposure and HLA in healthy donors (dated by TCRdb to the late 2010s). About the study as a whole: According to a later analysis, one platform produced both the roughly 130 validation repertoires and the 666 repertoires of the first cohort. The study aimed to test whether signatures of past pathogen exposure could be identified by cataloging public T cell receptors. Besides the first cohort of around 670 subjects, a separate validation cohort made up of around 120 different subjects was used. To predict cytomegalovirus infection status, the study combined high-throughput TCR immunosequencing, statistical association of individual TCRs with disease status, and machine learning. Summary of the overall study and its limitations: A later analysis found that TCRs clustered in the first cohort also tended to co-occur in the 100 to 150 validation repertoires, with approximately 93% of cluster scores above 0. Cytomegalovirus status was reported to be diagnosed by the classifier with high specificity and sensitivity in both the original and validation cohorts. In vitro tests confirmed that a few of the cytomegalovirus-associated TCR beta chains recognize cytomegalovirus antigens. All 120 or so repertoires were used to score co-occurrence in the validation cohort in a later analysis, because that analysis had no HLA typing for the cohort. A total of 150 or so TCR beta chains were listed by the study as associated with cytomegalovirus. While some public TCRs were present in many individuals, most TCR sequences turned up only very rarely across donors. It was suggested by the authors that the approach could potentially be generalized to other disease states and immunological phenotypes.

V ends up 6 bases short and J 6 bases short, with an unmatched junction base count of 4. As encoded in the germline V gene, CDR1 is SNHLY while CDR2 is FYNNEI. The CDR3 starts with the cysteine, ends with the phenylalanine, and has 12 residues. Kept here is only the CDR3 DNA, which spans 36 bases and is read in frame from base 1. Separate from the roughly 700-subject first cohort, the validation cohort of about 110 subjects was the group to which the donors belonged. The library was obtained by the immunoSEQ multiplex PCR assay. In the source study's methods: A statistical classification framework was built for diagnosing cytomegalovirus status from the catalog of TCR beta chain sequences. TCRdb re-hosts the immuneACCESS table, in-frame sequences only. Its copies lack some clones; in the studies checked, an unresolved V gene accounts for under half of them, and the cause for the rest is not known. V and J calls and clone size are those listed in that table; D and trimming were worked out from the DNA. A total of roughly 120,000 clones appear in this sample, around 87% of them only once. In total, the top ten clones hold about 6% of the sample.

This clone was seen only a few times. The antigen this receptor binds is unknown. One base away there is no much larger clone; base qualities are not given. The receptor chain draws on TRBV2 and TRBJ1-2; TRBD1 lines up with 7 middle nucleotides. This clonotype originated in a woman younger than 35 in good health and CMV-seropositive. Source material: PBMCs. In nucleotides, the sequence is TGTGCCAGCAGGGCTACAGGGGATGGCTACACCTTC. This codes for CASRATGDGYTF.